This passage covers 23 T cell receptor beta chains from one sample sequenced in a study of neurological immune-mediated disorders. MiXCR was run by TCRdb on the 5' RACE reads, yielding one entry per CDR3 protein. The sample carries 66,000 or so distinct CDR3 sequences, roughly 5.6% recorded once. The sample consisted of PBMCs. All receptors derive from a woman aged 25 to 39 with multiple sclerosis.

The rearrangement joins TRBV7-8 to TRBJ2-3, with D perhaps TRBD2 (6 bases). Germline V gives CDR1 SGHVS, CDR2 FQNEAQ. V lost 0 bases to trimming and J lost 2 bases, with 21 bases between them. The CDR3 is 19 residues long. The DNA for the CDR3 is TGTGCCAGCAGCTTAGCTCGCCCGGGGGTCACCAAATTCACAGATACGCAGTATTTT. It codes for CASSLARPGVTKFTDTQYF.

This clonotype was picked up many times. This chain links TRBV5-1 with TRBJ2-7, with D unresolved. Germline CDR1 is SGHRS and CDR2 is YFSETQ. Trimming took off 5 bases at V and 6 bases at J, with 6 bases between the two ends. CDR3 length: 10 residues. The CDR3: CASRRGEQYF. The CDR3 DNA reads as TGCGCCAGCAGGCGAGGCGAGCAGTACTTC. The whole variable domain, remainder taken from reference TRBV5-1 and TRBJ2-7, is KAGVTQTPRYLIKTRGQQVTLSCSPISGHRSVSWYQQTPGQGLQFLFEYFSETQRNKGNFPGRFSGRQFSNSRSEMNVSTLELGDSALYLCASRRGEQYFGPGTRLTVT.

This clonotype has at least ten counts. This sequence joins TRBV6-2 or TRBV6-3 and TRBJ2-7; no firm D call. In germline, CDR1 is MNHEY, CDR2 SVGEGT. V was pared by 7 bases and J by 3 bases, with 7 bases between. The CDR3 sequence is 11 residues long. The CDR3 protein is CASTSNYEQYF. CDR3 in DNA: TGTGCCAGCACCTCGAACTACGAGCAGTACTTC.

This clonotype was recorded at least ten times. The rearrangement links TRBV15 to TRBJ2-1; D might be TRBD2 (6 bases). The germline V and J ends were trimmed by 5 bases and 0 bases, with 11 bases remaining between them. The CDR3 contains 15 residues. The germline V gene has CDR1 LNHNV and CDR2 YYDKDF (reference sequence). CDR3 coding DNA: TGTGCCACCAGCCACGGGGGAAGCTCCTACAATGAGCAGTTCTTC. Protein: CATSHGGSSYNEQFF.

The sample holds many counts of this clonotype. The junction and the germline gene differ at one end; a read error may be behind it. This chain joins TRBV6-5 and TRBJ2-1; 7 bases map to TRBD1. The CDR3 totals 20 residues. Germline values: CDR1 MNHEY, CDR2 SVGAGI. The CDR3 DNA sequence: TGTGCCAGCAGCTACTGGGGGACAAGGGCATCAAGGGGGCCTAATCATGAGCAGTTCTTC. This translates into CASSYWGTRASRGPNHEQFF.

This clonotype has ten or more counts. V gene TRBV4-1 combines with J gene TRBJ1-1; 8 bases map to TRBD1. This CDR3 comprises 15 residues. The ends lost 1 base at V and 2 bases at J; junction bases unmatched: 3. Germline lookup yields CDR1 MGHRA and CDR2 YSYEKL. The CDR3 DNA is TGCGCCAGCAGCCAAGGGGACAGGCTCAACACTGAAGCTTTCTTT. Residues: CASSQGDRLNTEAFF.

This clonotype was recorded many times. The rearrangement joins TRBV3-1 to TRBJ2-5, with a tentative D call TRBD1 (6 bases). Germline V gene sequence: CDR1 LGHDT, CDR2 YNNKEL (reference sequence). V gave up 4 bases and J gave up 4 bases, with 19 bases separating them. CDR3 length: 16 amino acids. The CDR3 region has the DNA TGTGCCAGCAGCCGGGGTGGGACAAGAGGAATAGAGACCCAGTACTTC. This codes for CASSRGGTRGIETQYF.

Concerning this clonotype itself: This sequence may be a read error, since a much larger clone differs from it by one base. The conserved phenylalanine or tryptophan normally closing the CDR3 is absent here, so this likely arose from a read error. The limits of the CDR3 on the DNA are not certain, so only TCRdb's listed CDR3 is given. V is TRBV20-1 and J is TRBJ1-5; TRBD1 is the table's D call and was not checked against the DNA. Germline V gene sequence: CDR1 DFQATT, CDR2 SNEGSKA (reference sequence). The CDR3 spans 12 amino acids, including both terminal residues. The CDR3: CSASWGDQPQNC.

Many counts were recorded for this clonotype. This chain joins TRBV27 and TRBJ2-2; 7 nucleotides match TRBD1. Germline V lookup: CDR1 MNHEY, CDR2 SMNVEV (reference sequence). This CDR3 is 16 amino acids long. V was pared by 7 bases and J by 3 bases, with 11 bases of the junction left unmatched. The CDR3 region is CASTTFEGGHTGELFF. The CDR3 DNA is TGTGCCAGCACCACCTTCGAAGGGGGCCACACCGGGGAGCTGTTTTTT.

This clonotype was observed a handful of times. The chain is built from TRBV7-3 and TRBJ2-7; D unresolved. The germline CDR1 and CDR2 sequences are SGHTA and FQGTGA. The V gene lost 2 bases and the J gene lost 5 bases, with 16 bases spanning the gap. CDR3 length equals 15 residues. The CDR3 protein is CASSLSGSIRDEQYF. For the CDR3, the DNA is TGTGCCAGCAGCTTATCGGGCTCTATACGGGACGAGCAGTACTTC.

This clonotype was counted only a few times. A junction boundary mismatches the germline segment, possibly from a read error. The chain carries TRBV30 and TRBJ1-5; the match to TRBD1 covers 8 bases. The germline gives CDR1 GTSNPN, CDR2 SVGIG (reference sequence). The CDR3 extends over 15 amino acids. This CDR3 is CAWSVSQGDSQPQNF. The CDR3 DNA reads as TGTGCCTGGAGTGTATCACAGGGGGATAGTCAGCCCCAGAATTTT.

This clonotype was recorded a few times. The chain recombines TRBV2 with TRBJ2-3, with TRBD2 matching 7 bases. V lost 3 bases and J lost 7; bases outside the gene matches: 13. CDR3 length equals 16 residues. Germline CDR1 reads SNHLY; CDR2 reads FYNNEI. The CDR3 loop reads CASSETEGGDFYTQYF. The CDR3, as DNA: TGTGCCAGCAGTGAGACCGAGGGAGGGGATTTTTATACGCAGTATTTT. The whole variable domain, remainder taken from reference TRBV2 and TRBJ2-3, is EPEVTQTPSHQVTQMGQEVILRCVPISNHLYFYWYRQILGQKVEFLVSFYNNEISEKSEIFDDQFSVERPDGSNFTLKIRSTKLEDSAMYFCASSETEGGDFYTQYFGPGTRLTVL.

This clonotype appeared a few times. An end of the junction differs from the germline gene, which may be a read error. The chain joins TRBV5-1 to TRBJ1-5; TRBD1 is a possible D gene (5 bases). The CDR3 consists of 13 residues. Germline V lookup: CDR1 SGHRS, CDR2 YFSETQ. Here the CDR3 DNA reads TGCGCCAGCAGCCGAACAGGACCCCAGCCCCAGAATTTT. It is translated as CASSRTGPQPQNF.

This clonotype has just a few counts. The genes are TRBV29-1 and TRBJ1-2; D may be TRBD1 (6 bases). This CDR3 contains 15 residues. Germline CDR1 reads SQVTM; CDR2 reads ANQGSEA. V lost 5 bases to trimming and J lost 8 bases, with 24 bases between them. CDR3 coding DNA: TGCAGCGTTCCGGGACAAACCCGTCATGATATGGGCTACACCTTC. Its protein is CSVPGQTRHDMGYTF.

This clonotype was counted at least ten times. This rearrangement joins TRBV20-1 to TRBJ1-1, with 9 bases fitting TRBD1. The V gene end was trimmed by 3 bases and the J gene end by 6 bases; junction bases not matched to a gene: 2. This CDR3 has 12 residues. CDR1 and CDR2 (germline): DFQATT, SNEGSKA (reference sequence). The CDR3 reads CSASGDRAEAFF. The CDR3 nucleotides are TGCAGTGCTAGCGGGGACAGGGCTGAAGCTTTCTTT.

Comments on this clonotype: Because the CDR3 is missing its conserved closing phenylalanine or tryptophan, this is likely a read error. The CDR3 reads CASSPSGGQGSSYTN. For the CDR3, the DNA is TGCGCCAGCAGCCCATCCGGGGGACAGGGTTCCTCCTACACCAAC. The chain has TRBV5-1 and TRBJ1-2; the match to TRBD1 covers 9 bases. The trim removed 4 bases at V and 10 bases at J, leaving 14 bases unmatched. In germline, CDR1 is SGHRS, CDR2 YFSETQ. The CDR3 length is 15 residues.

This clonotype appeared many times. One junction end does not reproduce the germline sequence, and a read error may be involved. This rearrangement joins TRBV5-5 to TRBJ1-2; a possible D gene is TRBD1 (6 bases). The CDR3 extends over 16 amino acids. Germline V gives CDR1 SGHKS, CDR2 YYEKEE (reference sequence). As DNA, the CDR3 is TGTGCCAGCAGCTTGGTCGGGGGCAGGGTTCTCTATAGCTACACCTTC. Protein: CASSLVGGRVLYSYTF.

The chain has TRBV11-2 and TRBJ2-1; the D call may be TRBD1 or TRBD2 (5 bases each). CDR1 is SGHAT and CDR2 is FQNNGV in the germline V gene. V was pared by 5 bases and J by 10 bases, with 18 bases between. CDR3 length equals 14 residues. The CDR3 sequence is CASSPERGAGEQFF. CDR3 nucleotide sequence: TGTGCCAGCAGCCCAGAAAGAGGGGCAGGAGAGCAGTTCTTC.

This clonotype has ten or more counts. The CDR3 region has the DNA TGCGCCAGCAGCGCGACTCAAACAGGGGGGTCTGAAGCTTTCTTT. Translated, it gives CASSATQTGGSEAFF. This chain uses TRBV5-1 with TRBJ1-1; 8 positions match TRBD1. The CDR3 is 15 residues long. V lost 4 bases, J lost 6 bases, and 11 bases stayed unmatched. From germline, CDR1 is SGHRS and CDR2 YFSETQ.

This clonotype was seen a handful of times. The chain joins TRBV6-5 to TRBJ2-2; D ambiguous. Per germline, CDR1 MNHEY and CDR2 SVGAGI. The CDR3 length is 14 residues. The V and J ends lost 6 bases and 4 bases respectively, with 12 bases between them. Here the CDR3 reads CASRADPRTGELFF. The DNA of the CDR3 is TGTGCCAGCAGGGCGGACCCTCGCACCGGGGAGCTGTTTTTT.

This clonotype was counted ten times or more. The chain carries TRBV5-1 and TRBJ2-5, with D hard to call. The CDR3 is 15 amino acids. V lost 0 bases and J 1 base, leaving 10 bases between the germline ends. Germline loops: CDR1 SGHRS, CDR2 YFSETQ. Here the CDR3 reads CASSLEGTAQETQYF. As DNA, the CDR3 is TGCGCCAGCAGCTTGGAGGGCACAGCCCAAGAGACCCAGTACTTC.

The chain uses TRBV5-6 and TRBJ1-2, with D uncertain. Germline CDR1 reads SGHDT; CDR2 reads YYEEEE. The CDR3 runs to 12 residues. Trimming cost V 0 bases and J 6 bases, with 6 bases left between them. CDR3 sequence (DNA): TGTGCCAGCAGCTTGGCCGAAAATGGCTACACCTTC. This translates into CASSLAENGYTF.

The CDR3 DNA reads as TGCAGTGCTAGAGGTTCCGGGACTAGCTTCGGTACGCAGTATTTT. Translating gives CSARGSGTSFGTQYF. The J gene is TRBJ2-3, the V gene TRBV20-1, with 9 bases identical to TRBD2. From germline, CDR1 is DFQATT and CDR2 SNEGSKA (reference sequence). V lost 1 base to trimming and J lost 8 bases; unmatched junction nucleotides: 10. The CDR3 is 15 amino acids.